This TCR beta chain derives from a study of glioma-infiltrating T cells. This clonotype was counted only a few times. Using RNA template, CDR3s of TCR alpha and beta were amplified with iRepertoire arm-PCR. Each CDR3 protein is one row after TCRdb ran MiXCR on the multiplex PCR reads. The sample has 300,000 to 450,000 distinct CDR3 sequences; less than 50% are singletons. This CDR3 is built from 13 residues. CDR1 and CDR2 (germline): DFQATT, SNEGSKA (reference sequence). Between the trimmed V and J ends, which lost 2 bases and 4 bases, there was a span of 11 bases. J is TRBJ1-1 and V is TRBV20-1; D unclear. This TCR derives from a human donor with low-grade glioma or glioblastoma, undergoing nonglioma brain surgery, or in good health (not recorded which). Sequenced: glioma tissue, nonneoplastic brain tissue, or PBMCs (not recorded which). The CDR3 protein is CSARPTFSTEAFF. The CDR3, as DNA: TGCAGTGCTAGACCCACGTTCAGCACTGAAGCTTTCTTT.